These 12 T cell receptor beta chains originate from one sample sequenced in a study of pediatric ulcerative colitis. The data were produced by immunoSEQ multiplex PCR, yet TCRdb's version contains in-frame clones alone and is incomplete. The sample includes 59,000 or so clones, around 80% of them seen just once. The source material was blood. The receptors were sampled from a boy aged 10-17 years with moderate ulcerative colitis.

This clone was seen more than once but under ten times. The chain links TRBV7-2 to TRBJ2-1, with D perhaps matching TRBD2 (5 bases). Per the germline V gene, CDR1 is SGHTA and CDR2 is FQGNSA. The CDR3 totals 12 residues. V lost 5 bases, J lost 9 bases, and 11 bases lay in between. CDR3 nucleotide sequence: TGTGCCAGCAGCCCCCGGGCGGGTGAGCAGTTCTTC. It yields the protein CASSPRAGEQFF.

This clone appeared a few times. The chain links TRBV4-1 to TRBJ1-2, with D perhaps TRBD1 (5 bases). The germline gives CDR1 MGHRA, CDR2 YSYEKL. Deletions cut 5 bases from V and 0 bases from J, with 22 bases between. This CDR3 has 18 amino acids. The CDR3 sequence: CASSRSKGTERANYGYTF. CDR3 coding DNA: TGCGCCAGCAGCAGGAGTAAAGGGACGGAACGAGCTAACTATGGCTACACCTTC.

This chain connects TRBV15 to TRBJ2-1; D gene uncertain. Germline V gives CDR1 LNHNV, CDR2 YYDKDF (reference sequence). The V and J ends lost 3 bases and 1 base respectively, with 1 base between them. This CDR3 is built from 12 residues. The DNA for the CDR3 is TGTGCCACCAGCAGTTCCTACAATGAGCAGTTCTTC. Its translation is CATSSSYNEQFF.

The V gene is TRBV19, the J gene TRBJ2-2; 8 positions match TRBD1. This CDR3 comprises 14 residues. Unmatched junction bases numbered 4, after V lost 10 bases and J lost 0 bases. In germline, CDR1 is LNHDA, CDR2 SQIVND (reference sequence). CDR3 sequence: CAIQGQANTGELFF. The CDR3, as DNA: TGTGCCATCCAGGGACAGGCGAACACCGGGGAGCTGTTTTTT.

In this sample, this clone turned up once. The chain combines TRBV6-5 with TRBJ2-2, with 8 bases matching TRBD1. CDR1 MNHEY and CDR2 SVGAGI come from the germline V gene. The CDR3 loop spans 15 amino acids. Unmatched junction bases numbered 4, after V lost 3 bases and J lost 4 bases. The CDR3 DNA reads TGTGCCAGCAGTTATAGGACAGGGATCACCGGGGAGCTGTTTTTT. It encodes CASSYRTGITGELFF.

This chain connects TRBV27 to TRBJ2-1; TRBD1 or TRBD2 may be the D gene (5 bases each). The CDR3 has 15 amino acids. The V end lost 2 bases, the J end lost 2 bases, and 10 bases lay between the germline ends. Per the germline V gene, CDR1 is MNHEY and CDR2 is SMNVEV (reference sequence). For the CDR3, the DNA is TGTGCCAGCAGTTTAGGGGACGGGACCTACAATGAGCAGTTCTTC. It translates to CASSLGDGTYNEQFF.

This clone has just one count. This chain links TRBV18 with TRBJ1-5, with no clear D. V was shortened by 1 base and J by 5 bases, with 12 bases between the two germline ends. Germline CDR1 and CDR2: KGHSH and LQKENI. The CDR3 is 15 amino acids. The DNA for the CDR3 is TGTGCCAGCTCACCACTCGGGGTACCGGATCAGCCCCAGCATTTT. Translation: CASSPLGVPDQPQHF.

J is TRBJ2-7 and V is TRBV30; D perhaps matches TRBD2 (6 bases). CDR1 GTSNPN and CDR2 SVGIG come from the germline V gene (reference sequence). CDR3 length: 13 residues. V lost 5 bases, J lost 1 base, and 12 bases lay in between. CDR3 in DNA: TGTGCCTGGGGGACTGAGGTTTCCTACGAGCAGTACTTC. Translated: CAWGTEVSYEQYF.

The chain employs TRBV7-6 and TRBJ2-7; possibly TRBD1 for D (5 bases). The CDR3 spans 15 residues. The V end was cut by 4 bases, the J end by 2 bases, with 15 bases between. Per the germline V gene, CDR1 is SGHVS and CDR2 is FNYEAQ. CDR3 loop: CASSSRSGLAYEQYF. CDR3 DNA sequence: TGTGCCAGCAGCTCAAGGTCAGGGCTGGCCTACGAGCAGTACTTC.

About this clone: One end of the junction varies from germline; a read error may be responsible. This rearrangement joins TRBV6-5 to TRBJ1-1; D is uncertain. CDR3 length: 13 residues. Germline loops: CDR1 MNHEY, CDR2 SVGAGI. As DNA, the CDR3 is TGTGCCAGCAGTATCAATGGGAACCCTGAAGCTTTCTTT. Its protein product is CASSINGNPEAFF.

This rearrangement joins TRBV2 to TRBJ2-7; D unresolved. Trimming stripped 3 bases from V and 4 bases from J, with 16 bases between. This CDR3 is built from 15 residues. Germline V CDR1 and CDR2: SNHLY, FYNNEI. This CDR3 reads CASSDLGRNLYEQYF. The CDR3 DNA reads as TGTGCCAGCAGTGATCTGGGCAGAAACCTTTACGAGCAGTACTTC. Together with reference TRBV2 and TRBJ2-7, the CDR3 gives the full variable domain: EPEVTQTPSHQVTQMGQEVILRCVPISNHLYFYWYRQILGQKVEFLVSFYNNEISEKSEIFDDQFSVERPDGSNFTLKIRSTKLEDSAMYFCASSDLGRNLYEQYFGPGTRLTVT.

The chain carries TRBV6-1 and TRBJ2-7, with TRBD2 matching 10 bases. Losses at the gene ends were 5 bases for V and 4 bases for J; bases not matched to a gene: 5. This CDR3 spans 14 amino acids. In germline, CDR1 is MNHNS, CDR2 SASEGT. The CDR3 bases are TGTGCCAGCAGTACTAGCGGGGCAAATTACGAGCAGTACTTC. Protein product: CASSTSGANYEQYF.